The 21 T cell receptor beta chains below come from one sample, sequenced in a study of T cells in Graves' hyperthyroidism and ophthalmopathy. RNA transcripts gave rise to amplified TCR beta CDR3 regions. During a first-round RT-PCR of the TCR CDR3, the HTBI primer set was used. Each CDR3 protein gets one entry after TCRdb re-called the multiplex PCR reads with MiXCR. Counted here are some 250,000 distinct CDR3 sequences, around 15% occurring once; the ten biggest clones make up 30% to 35%. What was sequenced was blood. The receptors derive from a woman between 50 and 59 years old with Graves' hyperthyroidism that later progressed to Graves' ophthalmopathy.

About this clonotype itself: This may stem from a read error, because a much larger clone lies one nucleotide away. The chain carries TRBV3-1 and TRBJ2-7; TRBD1 agrees at 7 bases. V lost 4 bases, J lost 3 bases, and 6 bases stayed unmatched. This CDR3 comprises 14 residues. Germline assignment: CDR1 LGHDT and CDR2 YNNKEL (reference sequence). For the CDR3, the DNA is TGTGCCAGCAGCCCCGGGACAGATAGCTACGAGCAGTACTTC. It encodes CASSPGTDSYEQYF.

Many counts were recorded for this clonotype. The gene calls are TRBV6-6 and TRBJ2-1, with D possibly TRBD2 on 5 matching bases. V was trimmed by 0 bases and J by 7 bases, leaving 10 bases between them. This CDR3 spans 14 amino acids. Germline CDR1 is MNHNY and CDR2 is SVGAGI (reference sequence). The DNA for the CDR3 is TGTGCCAGCAGTTACTCGAACGGGGTAAATGAGCAGTTCTTC. Translating gives CASSYSNGVNEQFF.

This clonotype occurred many times. The genes are TRBV6-5 and TRBJ2-5; possible D gene TRBD1, 6 bases. V lost 0 bases, J lost 0 bases, and 14 bases lay in between. The CDR3 totals 17 residues. CDR1 is MNHEY and CDR2 is SVGAGI in the germline V gene. This CDR3 is CASSYSLGQPDQETQYF. Written as DNA, the CDR3 is TGTGCCAGCAGTTACTCGCTGGGACAACCCGACCAAGAGACCCAGTACTTC.

This clonotype was observed at least ten times. The chain links TRBV5-1 to TRBJ1-1; D is ambiguous. CDR3 size: 14 residues. Trimming cost V 5 bases and J 0 bases, with 11 bases left between them. Germline V gene sequence: CDR1 SGHRS, CDR2 YFSETQ. The CDR3 bases are TGCGCCAGCAGTTTGAACAGCGTGAACACTGAAGCTTTCTTT. This codes for CASSLNSVNTEAFF.

This clonotype was found a few times. The chain uses TRBV9 and TRBJ2-1; 8 nucleotides match TRBD2. Germline V lookup: CDR1 SGDLS, CDR2 YYNGEE. The V and J ends lost 4 bases and 0 bases, in that order; junction bases with no gene match: 6. This CDR3 is built from 16 residues. CDR3 sequence: CASSPGGFSSYNEQFF. In nucleotides, the CDR3 is TGTGCCAGCAGCCCGGGGGGGTTTAGCTCCTACAATGAGCAGTTCTTC.

This clonotype has a count of ten or more. The chain couples TRBV6-1 to TRBJ1-1; 10 bases are shared with TRBD1. The germline V gene has CDR1 MNHNS and CDR2 SASEGT. This CDR3 is built from 17 residues. J was trimmed by 5 bases and V by 7 bases; bases with no gene match: 16. The CDR3 sequence: CASIEGQGRVWGTEAFF. In DNA form, the CDR3 reads TGTGCCAGCATTGAGGGACAGGGGAGGGTCTGGGGAACTGAAGCTTTCTTT.

The J gene is TRBJ2-3, the V gene TRBV10-3, with 10 bases matching TRBD1. CDR1 is ENHRY, CDR2 SYGVKD, per germline. Losses at the gene ends were 3 bases for V and 0 bases for J; bases not matched to a gene: 9. The CDR3 loop spans 18 amino acids. The CDR3 is CAISDGGTGVRSTDTQYF. Here the CDR3 DNA reads TGTGCCATCAGTGATGGGGGGACAGGGGTAAGGAGCACAGATACGCAGTATTTT.

V usage is TRBV7-3 and J usage is TRBJ2-1; D remains ambiguous. This CDR3 has 13 amino acids. Germline CDR1 and CDR2: SGHTA and FQGTGA. Between the trimmed V and J ends, which lost 4 bases and 12 bases, there was a span of 16 bases. CDR3 residues: CASSSKNNERQFF. In nucleotides, the CDR3 is TGTGCCAGCAGCTCCAAAAACAATGAGAGGCAGTTCTTC.

This chain joins TRBV7-9 and TRBJ1-2; possible D gene TRBD1, 6 bases. The CDR3 loop spans 14 amino acids. Trimming stripped 1 base from V and 4 bases from J, with 10 bases between. The V gene's germline CDR1 is SEHNR and CDR2 FQNEAQ (reference sequence). CDR3 DNA: TGTGCCAGCAGCTTAGTATCAGGGGCCTATGGCTACACCTTC. The encoded protein is CASSLVSGAYGYTF.

This clonotype has only a few counts. The rearrangement joins TRBV4-1 to TRBJ2-5; 13 bases fit TRBD2. The CDR3 runs 16 residues. CDR1 and CDR2 from the germline V gene are MGHRA and YSYEKL. Trimming cost V 5 bases and J 3 bases; bases outside gene matches: 6. CDR3: CASSSRTSGSEETQYF. The CDR3 DNA reads TGCGCCAGCAGCTCTCGGACTAGCGGGAGTGAAGAGACCCAGTACTTC.

This clonotype was detected many times. The chain has TRBV5-8 and TRBJ2-1; TRBD2 matches 7 bases. V gave up 9 bases and J gave up 5 bases; unmatched junction bases: 11. This CDR3 is built from 14 residues. CDR1 SGHTS and CDR2 YDEGEE come from the germline V gene. The CDR3 DNA is TGTGCCAACTCGGCGGGAGTACCCCACAATGAGCAGTTCTTC. Protein sequence: CANSAGVPHNEQFF.

This chain joins TRBV19 and TRBJ2-1; 12 bases match TRBD2. Germline trimming cut 10 bases from V and 7 bases from J; bases unmatched to any gene: 8. The CDR3 length is 14 residues. Per germline, CDR1 LNHDA and CDR2 SQIVND (reference sequence). CDR3 coding DNA: TGTGCCACTACGACTAGCGGGAGAAGGAATGAGCAGTTCTTC. This sequence encodes CATTTSGRRNEQFF.

This sequence joins TRBV10-3 and TRBJ1-1; D is ambiguous. CDR3 length: 11 amino acids. V shed 6 bases and J shed 3 bases, with 5 bases lying between them. Germline assignment: CDR1 ENHRY and CDR2 SYGVKD. CDR3 protein: CAIRLDTEAFF. The CDR3 nucleotides read TGTGCCATCAGACTGGACACTGAAGCTTTCTTT.

This clonotype was seen many times. V and J are TRBV10-2 and TRBJ2-1, with TRBD1 identical over 8 bases. Trimming removed 7 bases from V and 6 bases from J; junction bases left unmatched: 5. The CDR3 has 13 residues. In germline, CDR1 is WSHSY, CDR2 SAAADI. CDR3 protein: CASMAQGGNEQFF. DNA for the CDR3: TGCGCCAGCATGGCACAGGGGGGCAATGAGCAGTTCTTC.

The gene calls are TRBV27 and TRBJ2-2, with 8 bases aligning to TRBD2. This CDR3 is 15 amino acids long. J lost 1 base, V lost 10 bases, and 8 bases had no gene match. CDR1 and CDR2 from the germline V gene are MNHEY and SMNVEV (reference sequence). CDR3 sequence: CATKRAGGNTGELFF. The DNA of the CDR3 is TGTGCCACAAAGAGGGCGGGAGGGAACACCGGGGAGCTGTTTTTT.

DNA for the CDR3: TGTGCCAGCAGTGACTTAGCGGGAGGGAGGGGCAATGAGCAGTTCTTC. It specifies CASSDLAGGRGNEQFF. The J gene is TRBJ2-1, the V gene TRBV6-1; 11 nucleotides agree with TRBD2. Trimming at V came to 3 bases and at J to 6 bases, leaving 7 bases not matched to a gene. CDR1 is MNHNS and CDR2 is SASEGT in the germline V gene. The CDR3 totals 16 residues.

This clonotype was counted a few times. The gene calls are TRBV4-1 and TRBJ2-1; D unclear. Trimming pared 4 bases from V and 6 bases from J, leaving 10 bases between. This CDR3 has 13 amino acids. Germline V gene sequence: CDR1 MGHRA, CDR2 YSYEKL. CDR3 in DNA: TGCGCCAGCAGCCCCTGGGGTGTCAATGAGCAGTTCTTC. This gives the protein CASSPWGVNEQFF.

Comments on this clonotype: Just one base apart from a much larger clone, this may be a read error. The missing conserved phenylalanine or tryptophan at the end of this CDR3 makes a read error likely. This chain connects TRBV28 to TRBJ1-2; D is unclear. Germline V CDR1 and CDR2: MDHEN, SYDVKM. The ends were cut back, 8 bases at V and 7 bases at J, with 20 bases in the middle. CDR3 length: 14 residues. The CDR3 nucleotides read TGTGCCAGCGCTTCCTCCGACAACTATTCTGGCTACACCCTC. Amino acid sequence: CASASSDNYSGYTL.

This clonotype was counted at least ten times. The J gene is TRBJ2-3, the V gene TRBV5-1, with 11 bases aligning to TRBD2. CDR3 length equals 16 residues. Germline V CDR1 and CDR2: SGHRS, YFSETQ. V lost 4 bases and J lost 4; bases outside the gene matches: 8. CDR3 loop: CASSIIAGGPSDTQYF. CDR3 bases: TGCGCCAGCAGCATCATAGCGGGAGGGCCGTCAGATACGCAGTATTTT.

This clonotype was recorded many times. The V call is TRBV2, the J call TRBJ2-1, with 7 bases matching TRBD2. The J segment lost 8 bases and the V segment lost 5 bases, leaving 9 bases of the junction unmatched. Germline CDR1 reads SNHLY; CDR2 reads FYNNEI. The CDR3 loop spans 14 amino acids. DNA of the CDR3: TGTGCCAGCAGTCGATGGACTAGGTGGGATGAGCAGTTCTTC. Its protein is CASSRWTRWDEQFF.

This clonotype came up many times. This chain uses TRBV5-1 with TRBJ2-1; 8 positions agree with TRBD1. CDR1 is SGHRS, CDR2 YFSETQ, per germline. V gave up 4 bases and J gave up 8 bases; unmatched junction bases: 8. This CDR3 contains 14 residues. The CDR3 bases are TGCGCCAGCAGCCCGGGACAGGTTTCGGATGAGCAGTTCTTC. This encodes CASSPGQVSDEQFF.